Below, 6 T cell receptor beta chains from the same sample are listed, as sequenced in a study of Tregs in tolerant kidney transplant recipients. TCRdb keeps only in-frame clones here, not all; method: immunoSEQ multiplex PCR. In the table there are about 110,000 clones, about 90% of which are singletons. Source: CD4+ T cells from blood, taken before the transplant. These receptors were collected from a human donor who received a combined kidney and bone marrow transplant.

The CDR3 is CASSLSLAGGVSSYNEQFF. The DNA for the CDR3 is TGTGCCAGCAGCTTGTCGCTAGCGGGGGGGGTGAGCTCCTACAATGAGCAGTTCTTC. The J gene is TRBJ2-1, the V gene TRBV5-4, with 12 nucleotides matching TRBD2. J gave up 0 bases and V 1 base, and 8 bases lay outside the gene matches. The CDR3 contains 19 residues. Looked up from germline, CDR1 is SGHNT and CDR2 is YYREEE (reference sequence).

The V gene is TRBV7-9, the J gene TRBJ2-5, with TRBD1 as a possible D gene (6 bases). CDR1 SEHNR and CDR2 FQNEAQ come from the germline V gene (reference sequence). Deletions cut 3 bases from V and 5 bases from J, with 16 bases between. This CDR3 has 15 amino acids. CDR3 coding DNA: TGTGCCAGCAGCTTCGGACAGCCCCTGGGGGAGACCCAGTACTTC. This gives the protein CASSFGQPLGETQYF.

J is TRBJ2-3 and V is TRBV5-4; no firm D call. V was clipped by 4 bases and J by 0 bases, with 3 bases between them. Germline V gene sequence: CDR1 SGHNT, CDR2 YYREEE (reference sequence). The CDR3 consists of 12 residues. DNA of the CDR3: TGTGCCAGCAGCACTAGCACAGATACGCAGTATTTT. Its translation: CASSTSTDTQYF.

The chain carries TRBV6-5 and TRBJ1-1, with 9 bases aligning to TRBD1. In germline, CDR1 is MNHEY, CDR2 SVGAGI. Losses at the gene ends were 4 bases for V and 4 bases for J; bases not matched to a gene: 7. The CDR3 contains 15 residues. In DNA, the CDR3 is TGTGCCAGCAGTTCCCGGGGACAGGGTTTCACTGAAGCTTTCTTT. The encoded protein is CASSSRGQGFTEAFF.

The CDR3 DNA reads as TGTGCCAGCAGCCCCAGGGGGCGGATAGAGACCCAGTACTTC. This translates into CASSPRGRIETQYF. V and J are TRBV6-6 and TRBJ2-5, with 8 bases identical to TRBD1. The germline V gene has CDR1 MNHNY and CDR2 SVGAGI (reference sequence). The ends lost 6 bases at V and 4 bases at J; junction bases unmatched: 7. The CDR3 spans 14 residues.

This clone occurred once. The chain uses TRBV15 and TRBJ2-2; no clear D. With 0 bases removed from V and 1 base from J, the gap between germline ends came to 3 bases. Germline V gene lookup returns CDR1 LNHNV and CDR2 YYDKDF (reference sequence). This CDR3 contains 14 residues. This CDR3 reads CATSRDRNTGELFF. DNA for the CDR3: TGTGCCACCAGCAGAGACAGGAACACCGGGGAGCTGTTTTTT.